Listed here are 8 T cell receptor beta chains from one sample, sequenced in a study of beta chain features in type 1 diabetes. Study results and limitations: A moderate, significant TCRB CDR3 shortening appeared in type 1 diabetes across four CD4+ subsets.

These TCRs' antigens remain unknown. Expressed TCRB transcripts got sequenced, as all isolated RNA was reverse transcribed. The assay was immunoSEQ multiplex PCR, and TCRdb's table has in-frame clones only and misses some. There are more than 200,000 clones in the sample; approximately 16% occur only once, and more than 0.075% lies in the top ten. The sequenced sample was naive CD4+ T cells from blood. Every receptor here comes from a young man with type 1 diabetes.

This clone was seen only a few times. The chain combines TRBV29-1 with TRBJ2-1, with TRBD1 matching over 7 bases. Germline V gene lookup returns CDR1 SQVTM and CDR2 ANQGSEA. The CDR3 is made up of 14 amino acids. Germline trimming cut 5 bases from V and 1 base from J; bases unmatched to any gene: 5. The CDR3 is CSVRRTGSYNEQFF. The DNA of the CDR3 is TGCAGCGTTAGACGGACAGGTTCCTACAATGAGCAGTTCTTC.

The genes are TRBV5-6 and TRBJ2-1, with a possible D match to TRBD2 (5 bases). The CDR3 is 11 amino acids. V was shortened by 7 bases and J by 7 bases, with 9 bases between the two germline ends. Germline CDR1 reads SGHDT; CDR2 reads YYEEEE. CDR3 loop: CASVRENEQFF. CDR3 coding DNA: TGTGCCAGCGTGAGGGAGAATGAGCAGTTCTTC.

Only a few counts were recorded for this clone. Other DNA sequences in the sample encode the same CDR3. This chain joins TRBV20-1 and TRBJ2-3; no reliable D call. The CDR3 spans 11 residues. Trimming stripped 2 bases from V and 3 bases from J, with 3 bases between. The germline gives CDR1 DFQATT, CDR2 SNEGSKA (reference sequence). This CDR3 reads CSARITDTQYF. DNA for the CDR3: TGCAGTGCTAGAATTACAGATACGCAGTATTTT.

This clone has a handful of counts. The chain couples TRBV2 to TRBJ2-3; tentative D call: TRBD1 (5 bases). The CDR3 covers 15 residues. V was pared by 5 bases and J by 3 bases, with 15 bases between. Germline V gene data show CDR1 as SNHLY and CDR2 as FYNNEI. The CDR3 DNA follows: TGTGCCAGCAGTTCGACAGACGCAAGGACAGATACGCAGTATTTT. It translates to CASSSTDARTDTQYF.

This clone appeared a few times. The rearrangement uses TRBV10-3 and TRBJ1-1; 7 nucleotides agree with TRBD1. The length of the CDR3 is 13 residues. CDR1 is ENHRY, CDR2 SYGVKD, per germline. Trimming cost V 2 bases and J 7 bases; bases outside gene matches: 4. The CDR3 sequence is CAISETGDGEAFF. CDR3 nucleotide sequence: TGTGCCATCAGTGAGACAGGGGACGGTGAAGCTTTCTTT.

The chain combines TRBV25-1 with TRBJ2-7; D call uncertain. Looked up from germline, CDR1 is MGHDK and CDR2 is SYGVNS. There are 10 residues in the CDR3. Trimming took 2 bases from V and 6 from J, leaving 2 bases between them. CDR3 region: CASSETEQYF. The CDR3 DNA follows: TGTGCCAGCAGTGAAACCGAGCAGTACTTC.

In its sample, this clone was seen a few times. The CDR3 region is CASRESSPYGYTF. CDR3 sequence (DNA): TGTGCCAGCAGGGAATCCAGCCCCTATGGCTACACCTTC. This rearrangement joins TRBV28 to TRBJ1-2; unclear D gene. Germline CDR1 reads MDHEN; CDR2 reads SYDVKM. This CDR3 is 13 amino acids long. V lost 6 bases to trimming and J lost 4 bases, with 12 bases between them.

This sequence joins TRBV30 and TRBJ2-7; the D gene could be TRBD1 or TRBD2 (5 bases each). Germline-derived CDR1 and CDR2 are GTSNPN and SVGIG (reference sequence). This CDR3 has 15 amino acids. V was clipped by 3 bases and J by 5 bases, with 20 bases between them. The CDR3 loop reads CAWSPNVWGNDEQYF. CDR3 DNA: TGTGCCTGGAGCCCTAATGTATGGGGGAATGACGAGCAGTACTTC.